The present T cell receptor (beta chain) was sequenced within a study of blood T cell repertoires in COVID-19. On the study more broadly: The United States, Italy and Spain provided the acute and convalescent COVID-19 samples. PBMCs, B-cell-depleted T cells, or T cells provided the cDNA or gDNA that made up the material.

The length of the CDR3 is 12 residues. The germline gives CDR1 SNHLY, CDR2 FYNNEI. Trimming shortened V by 6 bases and J by 5 bases, and 10 bases separated the two germline ends. TCRdb's copy holds only in-frame clones and misses some; the assay was immunoSEQ multiplex PCR. The data show about 230,000 clones, around four fifths seen once. The J gene is TRBJ1-2, the V gene TRBV2; tentatively, D is TRBD1 (5 bases). This TCR was sampled from a woman in her 70s with active or convalescent COVID-19. Sequencing input: peripheral blood. CDR3 DNA sequence: TGTGCCAGCAGGGGGGGAGGATATGGCTACACCTTC. Amino acid sequence: CASRGGGYGYTF.